Listed here is a single T cell receptor beta chain. Its target is unknown. The method was immunoSEQ multiplex PCR; TCRdb's version includes in-frame clones alone and lacks a portion of them. The data hold 66,000 or so clones, with approximately 80% observed a single time. This sample stems from a study of vaccination effects on CD4 cells after COVID-19. The CDR3 length is 15 residues. V lost 3 bases, J lost 2 bases, and 4 bases stayed unmatched. Per the germline V gene, CDR1 is SGHRS and CDR2 is YFSETQ. When around ten days of culture had elapsed, CD4+ T cells were isolated. Each participant was given two doses of one vaccine (BNT162b2 or mRNA-1273). On day 3 and again on day 7, half the medium was replaced with IL-2 medium.

This sequence was found in a human donor who received a COVID-19 vaccine. This chain connects TRBV5-1 to TRBJ2-1, with 8 positions matching TRBD1. Sequencing was performed on CD4+ T cells from PBMCs cultured without peptide, taken after COVID-19 vaccination. Written as DNA, the CDR3 is TGCGCCAGCAGCTCGGGGACAGGAGCCTACAATGAGCAGTTCTTC. Residues: CASSSGTGAYNEQFF.